What follows is one TCR beta chain and its context. The target of this receptor is not known. Base qualities are not provided; no much larger clone lies one nucleotide away. Preparation of the library involved the immunoSEQ multiplex PCR assay. To provide template for TCR sequencing, every sample had RNA extracted and reverse transcribed into cDNA. First-strand cDNA was synthesized with SuperScript III using a 2:1 mix of oligo-dT and random hexamers. A synthetic immune receptor repertoire was used to measure amplification bias, and any remaining bias was corrected computationally. The study's own analysis went as follows. After raw reads were preprocessed to remove errors, the CDR3 was defined following IMGT conventions as running from the conserved cysteine to phenylalanine. Clonality was computed by normalizing Shannon entropy by log2 of the number of productive unique TCRs and subtracting the result from 1. CD4 or CD8 identity of scalp clones was inferred by cross-referencing scalp TCRbeta sequences with sorted blood CD4 and CD8 repertoires. Not all clones reach the TCRdb copy of this immuneACCESS table, which keeps in-frame sequences only. Checked studies attribute under half of the gap to unresolved V genes and leave the rest unexplained. V and J calls and clone size are as listed in that table; D and trimming were resolved from the DNA. A total of over 35,000 clones appear in this sample, roughly 92% of them only once. The top ten clones comprise approximately 20% of the sample.

CDR1 and CDR2 are drawn from the germline V gene: LGHNA, YNFKEQ. Here V drops 1 base and J drops 0 bases, and the junction holds 10 bases not matched to any gene. Including cysteine and phenylalanine, the CDR3 has 20 amino acids. The sequence is cut down to CDR3 DNA, 60 bases in frame from base 1. Per the publication, the time point label means: about 25 weeks on oral tofacitinib. Taken with the paper, the label for treatment or condition translates to: oral pan-JAK inhibitor, 5-10 mg twice daily. Lesional scalp punch biopsies and peripheral blood were collected from alopecia areata patients. PBMCs were separated by density centrifugation and stained for CD3, CD4 and CD8, after which CD4+ and CD8+ T cells were sorted on a FACSAria. These data are taken from a study of CD8+ T cells in alopecia areata (dated by TCRdb to 2016 to 2018). Looking at the study overall: Treated patients were enrolled in an open-label pilot trial of oral tofacitinib, 5 to 10 mg twice daily, for moderate-to-severe alopecia areata. The study used high-throughput TCRbeta sequencing to examine T cell clonal expansion in alopecia areata, in both the C3H/HeJ mouse model and human patients. Amplification of TCRbeta CDR3 regions was done by immunoSEQ multiplex PCR using 35 Vbeta forward primers and 13 Jbeta reverse primers. Tofacitinib was given for 6 to 18 months, followed by 6 months of follow-up off drug to assess delayed response and recurrence. Human TCRbeta sequencing covered scalp tissue and sorted CD4+ and CD8+ peripheral blood T cells from patchy and totalis/universalis alopecia areata patients and healthy controls. RNA was obtained with the PAXgene miRNA kit for fixed scalp, the miRNeasy kit for PBMCs, and the RNeasy kit for mouse skin. In treated patients, disease severity was measured using the SALT score, which gives the percentage of scalp surface area affected. Biopsies were taken from tofacitinib-treated patients at baseline and at 4 and 24 weeks of treatment, and a later scalp biopsy was taken in several of the tofacitinib-treated patients. Clonality in the scalp was compared among normal scalp (n=4), patchy alopecia areata scalp (n=8), and alopecia totalis/universalis scalp (n=8). Here is what the overall study found, with its caveats: During tofacitinib treatment, many expanded lesional clones stuck around in both scalp and blood, and this persistence may partly explain why relapse happens after treatment is stopped. Shared TCR sequences between patients were less evident than in mice, which may be partly attributable to HLA diversity in the patient population. Because the treated cohort was small and included a single nonresponder, larger studies are needed to assess links between baseline CD8+ expansion and response. Tofacitinib significantly lowered scalp clonality and the number of expanded CD8+ clones among the top 100 scalp clones. Compared with normal scalp, lesional scalp had higher clonality and more expanded CD8+ clones, particularly in alopecia totalis/universalis, a pattern that suggests antigenic drive. Scalp TCR repertoire analysis is complicated because resident alphabeta T cells in normal human skin are also sequenced, whereas mouse skin is dominated by gammadelta T cells.

Recombination linked TRBV4-2 to TRBJ2-3; a stretch of 13 junction bases matches TRBD2. Sequencing used CD8+ T cells sorted from blood, obtained at week 24, from a patient treated with tofacitinib. The TCR comes from a human donor with alopecia areata. The DNA sequence follows: TGTGCCAGCAGCCAAGTAACCGGGACTAGCGGGGAGTCTAGCACAGATACGCAGTATTTT. Translation gives CASSQVTGTSGESSTDTQYF.